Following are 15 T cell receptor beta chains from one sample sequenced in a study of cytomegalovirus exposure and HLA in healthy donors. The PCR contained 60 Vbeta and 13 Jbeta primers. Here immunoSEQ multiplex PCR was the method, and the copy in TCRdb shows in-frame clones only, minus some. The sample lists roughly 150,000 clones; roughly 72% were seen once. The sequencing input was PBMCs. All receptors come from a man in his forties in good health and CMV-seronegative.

Here the CDR3 reads CASSLAGQGNGYTF. In nucleotides, the CDR3 is TGTGCCAGCAGCTTGGCCGGACAGGGGAATGGCTACACCTTC. The rearrangement links TRBV5-4 to TRBJ1-2; TRBD1 agrees at 9 bases. The CDR3 is 14 residues long. From germline, CDR1 is SGHNT and CDR2 YYREEE (reference sequence). Trimming removed 0 bases from V and 6 bases from J; junction bases left unmatched: 3.

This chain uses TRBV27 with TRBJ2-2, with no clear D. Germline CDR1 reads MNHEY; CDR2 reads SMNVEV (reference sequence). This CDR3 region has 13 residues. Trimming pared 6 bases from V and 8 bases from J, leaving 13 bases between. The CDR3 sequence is CASSLSPLGELFF. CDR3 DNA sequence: TGTGCCAGCAGCCTAAGCCCTCTGGGGGAGCTGTTTTTT.

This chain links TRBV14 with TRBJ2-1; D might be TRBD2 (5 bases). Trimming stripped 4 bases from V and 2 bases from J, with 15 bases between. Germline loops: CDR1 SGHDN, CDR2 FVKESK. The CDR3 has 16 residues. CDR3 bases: TGTGCCAGCAGCCGGCCCGGGCGGGCTCCCTACAATGAGCAGTTCTTC. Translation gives CASSRPGRAPYNEQFF. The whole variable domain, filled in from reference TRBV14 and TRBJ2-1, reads EAGVTQFPSHSVIEKGQTVTLRCDPISGHDNLYWYRRVMGKEIKFLLHFVKESKQDESGMPNNRFLAERTGGTYSTLKVQPAELEDSGVYFCASSRPGRAPYNEQFFGPGTRLTVL.

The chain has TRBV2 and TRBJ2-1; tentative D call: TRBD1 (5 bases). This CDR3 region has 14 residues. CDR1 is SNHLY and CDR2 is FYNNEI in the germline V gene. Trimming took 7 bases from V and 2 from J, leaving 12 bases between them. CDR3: CASNGREAYNEQFF. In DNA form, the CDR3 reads TGTGCCAGCAATGGCAGGGAAGCCTACAATGAGCAGTTCTTC.

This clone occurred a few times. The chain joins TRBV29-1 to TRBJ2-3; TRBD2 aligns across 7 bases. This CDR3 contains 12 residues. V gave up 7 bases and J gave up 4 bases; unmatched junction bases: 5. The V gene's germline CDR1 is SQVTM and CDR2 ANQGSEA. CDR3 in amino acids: CSASREADTQYF. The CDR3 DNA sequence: TGCAGCGCTTCACGGGAGGCAGATACGCAGTATTTT.

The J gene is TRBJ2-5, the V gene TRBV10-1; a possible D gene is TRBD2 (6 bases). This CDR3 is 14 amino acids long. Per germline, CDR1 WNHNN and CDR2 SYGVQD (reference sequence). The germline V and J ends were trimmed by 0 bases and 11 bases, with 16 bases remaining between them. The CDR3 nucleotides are TGCGCCAGCAGTGAGTCAGCGGGTGGAGGGCAGCAGTACTTC. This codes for CASSESAGGGQQYF.

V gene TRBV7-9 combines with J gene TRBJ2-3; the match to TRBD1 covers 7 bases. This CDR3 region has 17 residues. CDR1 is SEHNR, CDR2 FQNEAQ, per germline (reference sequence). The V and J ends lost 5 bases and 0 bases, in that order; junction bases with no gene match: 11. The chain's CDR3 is CASSPAYGQVSTDTQYF. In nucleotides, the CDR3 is TGTGCCAGCAGCCCAGCCTATGGACAGGTTAGCACAGATACGCAGTATTTT.

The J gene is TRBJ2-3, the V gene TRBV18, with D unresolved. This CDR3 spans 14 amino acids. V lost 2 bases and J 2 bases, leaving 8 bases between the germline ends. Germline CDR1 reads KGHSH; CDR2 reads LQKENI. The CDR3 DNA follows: TGTGCCAGCTCACCAGCCCTCTACACAGATACGCAGTATTTT. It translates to CASSPALYTDTQYF.

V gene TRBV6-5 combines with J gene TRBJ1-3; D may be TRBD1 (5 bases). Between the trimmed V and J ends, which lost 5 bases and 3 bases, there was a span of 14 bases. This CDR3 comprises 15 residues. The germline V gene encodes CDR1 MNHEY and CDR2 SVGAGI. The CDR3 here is CASSADPGGGNTIYF. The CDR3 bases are TGTGCCAGCAGTGCCGACCCCGGGGGTGGAAACACCATATATTTT.

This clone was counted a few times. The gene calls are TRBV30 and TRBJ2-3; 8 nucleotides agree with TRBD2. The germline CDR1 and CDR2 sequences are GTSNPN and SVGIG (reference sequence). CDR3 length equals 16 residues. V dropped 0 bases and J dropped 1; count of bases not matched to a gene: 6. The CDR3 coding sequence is TGTGCCTGGAGTGTACAAGAGACTAGCGGCACAGATACGCAGTATTTT. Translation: CAWSVQETSGTDTQYF.

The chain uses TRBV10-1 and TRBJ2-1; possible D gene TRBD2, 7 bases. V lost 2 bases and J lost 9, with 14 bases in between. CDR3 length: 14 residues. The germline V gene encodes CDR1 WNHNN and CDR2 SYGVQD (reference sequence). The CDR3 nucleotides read TGCGCCAGCAGTGAGGGAGGGGGGGCCCGTGAGCAGTTCTTC. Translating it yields CASSEGGGAREQFF.

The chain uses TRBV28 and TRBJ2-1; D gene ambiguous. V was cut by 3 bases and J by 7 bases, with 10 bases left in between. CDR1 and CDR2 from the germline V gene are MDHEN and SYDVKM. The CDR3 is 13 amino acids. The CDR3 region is CASSLTGWNEQFF. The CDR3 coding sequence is TGTGCCAGCAGTTTGACTGGATGGAATGAGCAGTTCTTC.

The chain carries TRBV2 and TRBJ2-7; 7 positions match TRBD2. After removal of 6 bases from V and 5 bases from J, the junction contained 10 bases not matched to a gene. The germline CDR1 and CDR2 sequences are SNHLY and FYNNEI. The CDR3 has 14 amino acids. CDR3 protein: CASRGLVSGDEQYF. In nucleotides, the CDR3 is TGTGCCAGCAGAGGACTAGTGAGCGGGGACGAGCAGTACTTC.

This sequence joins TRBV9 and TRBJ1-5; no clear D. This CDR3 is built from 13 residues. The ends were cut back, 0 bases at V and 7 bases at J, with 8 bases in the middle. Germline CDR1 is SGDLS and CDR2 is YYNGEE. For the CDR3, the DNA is TGTGCCAGCAGCGTAGCTTCGGGACAGCCCCAGCATTTT. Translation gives CASSVASGQPQHF. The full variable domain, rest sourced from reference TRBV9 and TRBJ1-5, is DSGVTQTPKHLITATGQRVTLRCSPRSGDLSVYWYQQSLDQGLQFLIQYYNGEERAKGNILERFSAQQFPDLHSELNLSSLELGDSALYFCASSVASGQPQHFGDGTRLSIL.

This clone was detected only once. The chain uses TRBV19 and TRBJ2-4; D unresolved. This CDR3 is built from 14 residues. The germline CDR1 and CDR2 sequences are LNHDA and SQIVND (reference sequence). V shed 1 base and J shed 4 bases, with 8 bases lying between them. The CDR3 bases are TGTGCCAGTAGTATAGGCGGAGTTAAAAACATTCAGTACTTC. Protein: CASSIGGVKNIQYF. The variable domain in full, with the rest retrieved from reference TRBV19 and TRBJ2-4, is DGGITQSPKYLFRKEGQNVTLSCEQNLNHDAMYWYRQDPGQGLRLIYYSQIVNDFQKGDIAEGYSVSREKKESFPLTVTSAQKNPTAFYLCASSIGGVKNIQYFGAGTRLSVL.